This T cell receptor beta chain appears in the sequencing data of a study of blood T cell repertoires in COVID-19. At the level of the study: Material from acute and convalescent COVID-19 was sourced from the United States, Italy and Spain. Sources were T cells, B-cell-depleted T cells, or PBMCs; the material itself was cDNA or gDNA.

In the original workflow: How many nucleated cells were present was estimated from reference gene primer amplification. Profiling relied on immunoSEQ multiplex PCR, and the TCRdb table lists in-frame clones only, not all of them. That table supplies the V and J calls and clone size; D and trimming were determined from the DNA. The sample holds 200,000 to 250,000 clones, approximately 90% seen once. Seattle enrolled patients during active infection and tracked them longitudinally. This CDR3 contains 15 residues. V shed 5 bases and J 4 bases; nucleotides not matched to a gene: 11. Germline CDR1 and CDR2: SGHTS and YDEGEE.

The sequence came from a man aged 55 to 70 with COVID-19, enrolled during active disease. This chain joins TRBV5-8 and TRBJ1-2, with 7 bases fitting TRBD1. The material sequenced was peripheral blood. Here the CDR3 reads CASRLDRVVSYGYTF. As DNA, the CDR3 is TGTGCCAGCAGGCTCGACAGGGTTGTCAGCTATGGCTACACCTTC.